Presented here are 8 T cell receptor beta chains from one specimen sequenced in a study of siplizumab effects on memory and regulatory T cells. TCRdb keeps only in-frame clones here, not all; method: immunoSEQ multiplex PCR. The sample records about 50,000 clones, about 97% being singletons. Sequencing used naive CD4+ T cells sorted from blood. The receptors originated from a human donor in good health.

V is TRBV5-1 and J is TRBJ2-3; 9 bases line up with TRBD1. This CDR3 contains 16 residues. V shed 0 bases and J 7 bases; nucleotides not matched to a gene: 9. Looked up from germline, CDR1 is SGHRS and CDR2 is YFSETQ. The CDR3 bases are TGCGCCAGCAGCTTGGCCCGGGACAGGGCGGTGAATACGCAGTATTTT. Translated, it gives CASSLARDRAVNTQYF.

Only one count was recorded for this clone. The chain links TRBV7-8 to TRBJ2-1, with no clear D. There are 15 residues in the CDR3. Trimming shortened V by 1 base and J by 2 bases, and 9 bases separated the two germline ends. Germline loops: CDR1 SGHVS, CDR2 FQNEAQ. CDR3 DNA: TGTGCCAGCAGCTTAGTTGGGGATACCTACAATGAGCAGTTCTTC. Translating gives CASSLVGDTYNEQFF.

The chain has TRBV11-3 and TRBJ1-1; D unclear. In germline, CDR1 is SGHNT, CDR2 YENEEA. The CDR3 consists of 11 residues. Trimming removed 5 bases from V and 4 bases from J, with 5 bases in between. In DNA form, the CDR3 reads TGTGCCAGCAGCGCCGGCACTGAAGCTTTCTTT. Its translation is CASSAGTEAFF.

CDR3 region: CASSPRWGGSNEQFF. In DNA form, the CDR3 reads TGTGCCAGCAGCCCCCGGTGGGGGGGATCCAATGAGCAGTTCTTC. The rearrangement joins TRBV9 to TRBJ2-1; 7 bases fit TRBD2. Germline CDR1 reads SGDLS; CDR2 reads YYNGEE. The CDR3 sequence is 15 residues long. J lost 6 bases, V lost 4 bases, and 10 bases had no gene match.

J is TRBJ2-3 and V is TRBV29-1; 7 nucleotides agree with TRBD1. Germline V gives CDR1 SQVTM, CDR2 ANQGSEA. V shed 8 bases and J 0 bases; nucleotides not matched to a gene: 5. The CDR3 length is 13 residues. The CDR3 region has the DNA TGCAGCTCTGGGACAGTTAGCACAGATACGCAGTATTTT. Protein product: CSSGTVSTDTQYF.

The V call is TRBV11-3, the J call TRBJ2-5; D may correspond to TRBD1 or TRBD2 (6 bases each). CDR1 and CDR2 from the germline V gene are SGHNT and YENEEA. V gave up 2 bases and J gave up 0 bases, with 13 bases separating them. CDR3 size: 16 residues. CDR3 protein: CASSLWAGQNQETQYF. In nucleotides, the CDR3 is TGTGCCAGCAGCTTATGGGCGGGACAAAACCAAGAGACCCAGTACTTC. The full variable domain, its missing parts supplied by reference TRBV11-3 and TRBJ2-5, is EAGVVQSPRYKIIEKKQPVAFWCNPISGHNTLYWYLQNLGQGPELLIRYENEEAVDDSQLPKDRFSAERLKGVDSTLKIQPAELGDSAVYLCASSLWAGQNQETQYFGPGTRLLVL.

The CDR3 nucleotides are TGTGCCTGGAGCGGGAGTTACAATGAGCAGTTCTTC. Translated: CAWSGSYNEQFF. This chain uses TRBV30 with TRBJ2-1; weak D call: TRBD2 (6 bases). Germline CDR1 is GTSNPN and CDR2 is SVGIG (reference sequence). V was cut by 3 bases and J by 4 bases, with 7 bases left in between. The CDR3 is 12 amino acids.

The chain couples TRBV18 to TRBJ1-2, with 9 bases lining up with TRBD1. This CDR3 is built from 16 residues. V was pared by 3 bases and J by 2 bases, with 7 bases of the junction left unmatched. Germline values: CDR1 KGHSH, CDR2 LQKENI. The CDR3 region has the DNA TGTGCCAGCTCACCTTCGGGACAGGGAGAGAACTATGGCTACACCTTC. As protein: CASSPSGQGENYGYTF.